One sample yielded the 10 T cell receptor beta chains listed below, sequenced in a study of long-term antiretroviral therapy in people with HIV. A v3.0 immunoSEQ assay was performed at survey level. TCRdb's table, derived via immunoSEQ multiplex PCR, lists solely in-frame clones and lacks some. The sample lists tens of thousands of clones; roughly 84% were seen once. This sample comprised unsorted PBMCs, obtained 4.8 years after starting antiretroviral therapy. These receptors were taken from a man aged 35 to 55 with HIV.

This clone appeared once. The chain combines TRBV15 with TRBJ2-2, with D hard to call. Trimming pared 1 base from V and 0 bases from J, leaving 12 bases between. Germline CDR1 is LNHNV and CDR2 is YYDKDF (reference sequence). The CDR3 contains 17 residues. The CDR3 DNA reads TGTGCCACCAGCAGAGCCCCGCCCGGACCGAACACCGGGGAGCTGTTTTTT. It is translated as CATSRAPPGPNTGELFF.

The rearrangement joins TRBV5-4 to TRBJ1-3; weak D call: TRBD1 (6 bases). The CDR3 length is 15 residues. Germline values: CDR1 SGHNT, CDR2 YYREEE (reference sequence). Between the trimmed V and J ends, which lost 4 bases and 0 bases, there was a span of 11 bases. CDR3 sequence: CASSTGTSSGNTIYF. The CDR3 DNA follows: TGTGCCAGCAGCACTGGGACAAGCTCTGGAAACACCATATATTTT.

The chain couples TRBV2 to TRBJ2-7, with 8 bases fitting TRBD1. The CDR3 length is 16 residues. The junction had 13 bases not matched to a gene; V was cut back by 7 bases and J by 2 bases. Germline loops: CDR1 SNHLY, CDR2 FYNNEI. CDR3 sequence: CASKDRGGGYAYEQYF. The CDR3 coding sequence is TGTGCCAGCAAAGACAGGGGAGGCGGGTACGCCTACGAGCAGTACTTC. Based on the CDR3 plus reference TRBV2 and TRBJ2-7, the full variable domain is EPEVTQTPSHQVTQMGQEVILRCVPISNHLYFYWYRQILGQKVEFLVSFYNNEISEKSEIFDDQFSVERPDGSNFTLKIRSTKLEDSAMYFCASKDRGGGYAYEQYFGPGTRLTVT.

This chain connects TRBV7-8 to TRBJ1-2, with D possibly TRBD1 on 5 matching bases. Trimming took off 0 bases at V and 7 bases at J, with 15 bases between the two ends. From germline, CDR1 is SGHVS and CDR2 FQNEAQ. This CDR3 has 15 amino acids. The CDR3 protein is CASSLAGGGAGGYTF. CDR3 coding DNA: TGTGCCAGCAGCTTAGCGGGAGGAGGGGCTGGTGGCTACACCTTC.

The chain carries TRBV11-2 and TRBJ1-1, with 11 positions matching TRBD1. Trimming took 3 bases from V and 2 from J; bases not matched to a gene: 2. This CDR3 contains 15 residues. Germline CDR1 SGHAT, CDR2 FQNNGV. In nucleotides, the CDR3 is TGTGCCAGCAGCTTTGGGACAGGGGGAAACACTGAAGCTTTCTTT. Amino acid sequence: CASSFGTGGNTEAFF.

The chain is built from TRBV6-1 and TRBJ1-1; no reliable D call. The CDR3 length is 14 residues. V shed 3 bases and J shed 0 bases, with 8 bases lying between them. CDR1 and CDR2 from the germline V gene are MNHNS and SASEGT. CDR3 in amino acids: CASSDAMMNTEAFF. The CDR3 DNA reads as TGTGCCAGCAGTGATGCCATGATGAACACTGAAGCTTTCTTT.

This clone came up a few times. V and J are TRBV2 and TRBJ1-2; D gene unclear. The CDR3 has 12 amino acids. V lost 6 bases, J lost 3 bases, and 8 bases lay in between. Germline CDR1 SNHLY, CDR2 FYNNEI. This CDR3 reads CASRDVYYGYTF. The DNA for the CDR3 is TGTGCCAGCAGGGACGTATACTATGGCTACACCTTC. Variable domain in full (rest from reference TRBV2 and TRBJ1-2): EPEVTQTPSHQVTQMGQEVILRCVPISNHLYFYWYRQILGQKVEFLVSFYNNEISEKSEIFDDQFSVERPDGSNFTLKIRSTKLEDSAMYFCASRDVYYGYTFGSGTRLTVV.

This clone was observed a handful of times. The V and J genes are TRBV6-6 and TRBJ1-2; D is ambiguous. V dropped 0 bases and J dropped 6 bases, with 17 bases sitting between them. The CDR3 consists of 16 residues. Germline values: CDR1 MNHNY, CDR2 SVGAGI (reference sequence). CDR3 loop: CASSYSSALASNGYTF. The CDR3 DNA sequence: TGTGCCAGCAGTTACTCGAGTGCATTAGCATCGAATGGCTACACCTTC.

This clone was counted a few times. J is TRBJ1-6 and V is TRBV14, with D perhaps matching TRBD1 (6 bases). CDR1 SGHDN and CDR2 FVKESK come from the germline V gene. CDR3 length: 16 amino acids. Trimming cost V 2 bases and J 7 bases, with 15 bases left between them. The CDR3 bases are TGTGCCAGCAGCCAATGGCTGGGGACATCAAATTCACCCCTCCACTTT. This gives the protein CASSQWLGTSNSPLHF.

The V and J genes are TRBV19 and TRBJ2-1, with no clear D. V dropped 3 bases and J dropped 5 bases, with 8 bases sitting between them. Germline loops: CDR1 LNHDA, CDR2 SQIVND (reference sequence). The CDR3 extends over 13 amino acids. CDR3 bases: TGTGCCAGTAGTATGGGGTCCCACAATGAGCAGTTCTTC. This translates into CASSMGSHNEQFF.